This TCR beta chain was captured in a study of blood T cell repertoires in COVID-19. Study summary: The United States, Italy and Spain were the sources of the acute and convalescent COVID-19 samples. In each case, the material was cDNA or gDNA derived from T cells, B-cell-depleted T cells, or PBMCs.

V was shortened by 2 bases and J by 12 bases, with 11 bases between the two germline ends. The CDR3 spans 12 residues. Per the germline V gene, CDR1 is KGHSY and CDR2 is FQNENV. It was during active infection that Seattle patients were enrolled and then longitudinally followed. This clone was seen once. Produced via immunoSEQ multiplex PCR; TCRdb's table is partial and in-frame only. The sample contains a few hundred thousand clones, 90% of which appear only once. The sequencing input was peripheral blood. The chain carries TRBV16 and TRBJ2-1; D ambiguous. The TCR comes from a woman aged 25 to 39 with COVID-19, enrolled during active disease. The CDR3 DNA is TGTGCCAGCAGCCAACCTGGGCTTTGGCAGTTCTTC. Translating it yields CASSQPGLWQFF. The full variable domain, with the rest looked up from reference TRBV16 and TRBJ2-1, is GEEVAQTPKHLVRGEGQKAKLYCAPIKGHSYVFWYQQVLKNEFKFLISFQNENVFDETGMPKERFSAKCLPNSPCSLEIQATKLEDSAVYFCASSQPGLWQFFGPGTRLTVL.